The 16 T cell receptor beta chains below all came from one sample that was sequenced in a study of regulatory T cells in long-lasting Graves disease. Time point noted: newly diagnosed GD, antithyroid drugs for less than 3 months. RNA from PBMCs was the source of the TCR library. Library construction for TCR beta used iRepertoire HTBI primers and Arm-PCR of CDR3 regions. TCRdb reanalysed the multiplex PCR reads using MiXCR and keeps one entry per CDR3 protein. The sample has under 300,000 distinct CDR3 sequences, around 21% seen once. Sequences were derived from peripheral blood mononuclear cells (PBMCs), sampled at new diagnosis, from a patient treated with antithyroid drugs. All receptors derive from a female donor with Graves disease.

With regard to this clonotype: This may be a read error: a much more frequent sequence differs by one nucleotide. The chain is built from TRBV5-1 and TRBJ2-2, with D hard to call. The CDR3 is made up of 14 amino acids. V dropped 1 base and J dropped 2 bases, with 6 bases sitting between them. Germline V gene data show CDR1 as SGHRS and CDR2 as YFSETQ. The CDR3 region has the DNA TGCGCCAGCAGCTTGACTCTAAACACCGGGGAGCTGTTTTTT. It specifies CASSLTLNTGELFF.

The sample holds many counts of this clonotype. V usage is TRBV5-1 and J usage is TRBJ2-1, with D unresolved. Trimming stripped 2 bases from V and 0 bases from J, with 12 bases between. The CDR3 is 16 residues long. Germline V gene data show CDR1 as SGHRS and CDR2 as YFSETQ. CDR3 bases: TGCGCCAGCAGCTTCCAGGTGTCCCACTCCTACAATGAGCAGTTCTTC. Amino acid sequence: CASSFQVSHSYNEQFF.

This clonotype came up many times. V and J are TRBV12-3 or TRBV12-4 and TRBJ1-2, with a possible D match to TRBD1 (5 bases). This CDR3 contains 14 residues. V lost 2 bases, J lost 11 bases, and 18 bases lay in between. CDR3 residues: CASSLTAGRELYTF. CDR3 DNA sequence: TGTGCCAGCAGTTTAACCGCAGGGCGGGAACTGTACACCTTC.

This clonotype was counted many times. This chain joins TRBV6-5 and TRBJ2-1; 10 positions match TRBD1. The CDR3 covers 15 residues. Germline-derived CDR1 and CDR2 are MNHEY and SVGAGI. After removal of 2 bases from V and 2 bases from J, the junction contained 0 bases not matched to a gene. CDR3 loop: CASSYGTGAYNEQFF. CDR3 in DNA: TGTGCCAGCAGTTACGGGACAGGGGCCTACAATGAGCAGTTCTTC.

As to this clonotype: A read error is likely here: a far larger clone is one base away. V gene TRBV6-2 or TRBV6-3 combines with J gene TRBJ1-2; 7 bases fit TRBD1. CDR1 is MNHEY, CDR2 SVGEGT, per germline. The CDR3 is made up of 13 amino acids. Here the CDR3 reads CVSSTAGGRGYTF. For the CDR3, the DNA is TGTGTCAGCAGTACCGCAGGGGGAAGGGGCTACACCTTC.

This clonotype was seen many times. This chain joins TRBV20-1 and TRBJ2-3, with TRBD2 identical over 12 bases. The V and J ends lost 4 bases and 5 bases, in that order; junction bases with no gene match: 4. The CDR3 is 14 amino acids. Germline CDR1 is DFQATT and CDR2 is SNEGSKA (reference sequence). For the CDR3, the DNA is TGCAGTGCTACTAGCGGGGGGGCCGTAGATACGCAGTATTTT. Protein: CSATSGGAVDTQYF.

This clonotype was recorded a few times. CDR3 DNA: TGTGCCAGCTCCATAGGAGGGGATTCAAGTGGCTACACCTTC. Protein: CASSIGGDSSGYTF. The chain combines TRBV18 with TRBJ1-2; a possible D gene is TRBD1 (5 bases). This CDR3 has 14 residues. V was shortened by 6 bases and J by 7 bases, with 18 bases between the two germline ends. Germline V gives CDR1 KGHSH, CDR2 LQKENI. The full variable domain, in which reference TRBV18 and TRBJ1-2 provide the parts outside the CDR3, is NAGVMQNPRHLVRRRGQEARLRCSPMKGHSHVYWYRQLPEEGLKFMVYLQKENIIDESGMPKERFSAEFPKEGPSILRIQQVVRGDSAAYFCASSIGGDSSGYTFGSGTRLTVV.

This clonotype was observed many times. CDR3 protein: CASSPPRTSGSSYNEQFF. The DNA of the CDR3 is TGTGCCAGCAGCCCCCCCCGGACTAGCGGGAGCTCCTACAATGAGCAGTTCTTC. V and J are TRBV3-1 and TRBJ2-1; 13 nucleotides agree with TRBD2. Germline CDR1 LGHDT, CDR2 YNNKEL (reference sequence). V was pared by 4 bases and J by 0 bases, with 6 bases of the junction left unmatched. The CDR3 extends over 18 amino acids.

The count of this clonotype is one. The limits of the CDR3 on the DNA are not certain, so only TCRdb's listed CDR3 is given. J is TRBJ1-5 and V is TRBV11-2; the table's D call of TRBD1 was not tested on the DNA. The CDR3 spans 22 residues, counting both ends. Per the germline V gene, CDR1 is SGHAT and CDR2 is FQNNGV. CDR3 amino acids: CASSFYICSARETGGFNQPQHF.

This clonotype was picked up a small number of times. The CDR3 DNA is TGTGCCATCAGTGTAAGAGGACTAGATGAGTACGAGCAGTACTTC. It yields the protein CAISVRGLDEYEQYF. The gene calls are TRBV10-3 and TRBJ2-7; TRBD2 aligns across 7 bases. Germline CDR1 reads ENHRY; CDR2 reads SYGVKD. With 4 bases clipped from V and 4 bases from J, the junction kept 10 bases outside the gene matches. The length of the CDR3 is 15 residues.

This clonotype was counted ten times or more. This chain links TRBV7-8 with TRBJ2-3, with D possibly being TRBD2 (6 bases). The CDR3 spans 13 residues. Trimming cost V 5 bases and J 14 bases, with 20 bases left between them. The germline CDR1 and CDR2 sequences are SGHVS and FQNEAQ. The CDR3 spells CASSLSTSPPWYF. As DNA, the CDR3 is TGTGCCAGCAGCCTCTCAACTAGCCCCCCGTGGTATTTT.

There are many counts of this clonotype. The chain uses TRBV28 and TRBJ1-3; 8 nucleotides align to TRBD1. This CDR3 comprises 13 residues. The trim removed 7 bases at V and 6 bases at J, leaving 5 bases unmatched. Germline CDR1 and CDR2: MDHEN and SYDVKM. The CDR3 DNA is TGTGCCAGCACAGGACAGGGAGAAAACACCATATATTTT. It specifies CASTGQGENTIYF.

At least ten counts were recorded for this clonotype. The rearrangement links TRBV27 to TRBJ2-7, with a possible D match to TRBD1 (5 bases). The CDR3 is 13 residues long. Between the trimmed V and J ends, which lost 3 bases and 6 bases, there was a span of 12 bases. Germline V gene sequence: CDR1 MNHEY, CDR2 SMNVEV (reference sequence). This CDR3 is CASSFVVGAEQYF. For the CDR3, the DNA is TGTGCCAGCAGTTTCGTCGTAGGGGCCGAGCAGTACTTC.

This chain connects TRBV19 to TRBJ2-2; 7 bases are a match to TRBD1. This CDR3 is 16 amino acids long. The trim removed 6 bases at V and 6 bases at J, leaving 13 bases unmatched. Germline lookup yields CDR1 LNHDA and CDR2 SQIVND (reference sequence). This CDR3 is CASSRPGTVYAGELFF. CDR3 DNA sequence: TGTGCCAGTAGCCGACCCGGGACAGTCTATGCCGGGGAGCTGTTTTTT.

The rearrangement links TRBV9 to TRBJ2-1; maybe TRBD2 (6 bases). The CDR3 runs 16 residues. Germline assignment: CDR1 SGDLS and CDR2 YYNGEE. The V and J ends lost 4 bases and 8 bases respectively, with 22 bases between them. CDR3 nucleotides: TGTGCCAGCAGCCCGTCTTTAGCGGTTAATTCCGATGAGCAGTTCTTC. It is translated as CASSPSLAVNSDEQFF.

This clonotype was seen more than once but under ten times. The chain employs TRBV7-2 and TRBJ1-2; tentatively, D is TRBD1 (6 bases). Germline-derived CDR1 and CDR2 are SGHTA and FQGNSA. There are 16 residues in the CDR3. The V gene lost 5 bases and the J gene lost 7 bases, with 23 bases spanning the gap. CDR3: CASSLFGGGSNGGYTF. The CDR3 DNA is TGTGCCAGCAGCCTTTTTGGGGGGGGCTCAAATGGTGGCTACACCTTC.